This T cell receptor beta chain stems from a study of metastatic and nonmetastatic thyroid tumors. Study as a whole: Patients with malignant and benign thyroid disease provided blood and tumor or nodule tissue, whose repertoires were compared.

General observations from the study: Within blood and tumor, benign nodules reportedly had significantly lower TCR beta diversity than malignant thyroid tumors did.

Authors' analysis steps: The study built a papillary thyroid cancer distant-metastasis classifier from CDR3 differences across clinicopathological groups. TCRdb called clones again from the PCR reads with MiXCR. What appears here as the V and J calls and clone size reflects TCRdb's work, not the paper's. Of 7,000 to 8,000 clones listed, around 30% are singletons. All patients were treatment-naive before thyroid surgery. Remarks on this clone: Its specificity is not known. A much larger clone is a single base away; this may be a read error.

The material sequenced was tumor tissue. This TCR was recovered from a male donor with papillary thyroid cancer or a benign thyroid nodule (not recorded which). Some clones in this sample may be carry-over from other donors' samples.

The CDR3 DNA reads TGTGCCAGCAGCCAAAAGGGACAGGGGATCTCCGAGCAGTACTTC. This translates into CASSQKGQGISEQYF. The chain is built from TRBV4-2 and TRBJ2-7; 10 positions match TRBD1. CDR1 is LGHNA and CDR2 is YNFKEQ in the germline V gene. The CDR3 has 15 amino acids. J was trimmed by 6 bases and V by 2 bases; bases with no gene match: 7.